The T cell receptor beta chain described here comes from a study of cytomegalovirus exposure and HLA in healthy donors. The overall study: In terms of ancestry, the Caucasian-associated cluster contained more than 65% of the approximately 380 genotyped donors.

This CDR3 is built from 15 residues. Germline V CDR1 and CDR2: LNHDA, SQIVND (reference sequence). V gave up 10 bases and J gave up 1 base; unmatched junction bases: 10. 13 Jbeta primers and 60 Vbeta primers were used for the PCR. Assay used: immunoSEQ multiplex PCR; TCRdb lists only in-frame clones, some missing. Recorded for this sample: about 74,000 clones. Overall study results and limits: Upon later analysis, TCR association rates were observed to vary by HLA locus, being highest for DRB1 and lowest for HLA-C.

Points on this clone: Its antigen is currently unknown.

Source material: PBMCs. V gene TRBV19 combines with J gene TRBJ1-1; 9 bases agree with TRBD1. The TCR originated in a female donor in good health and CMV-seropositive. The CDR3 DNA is TGTGCCACCTCCCGGGACAGGGCTACGAACACTGAAGCTTTCTTT. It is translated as CATSRDRATNTEAFF.